The sequence of this T cell receptor beta chain was determined in a study of human T cells and chemical hapten exposure. Time point described: healthy volunteer bleed at 6 weeks. Whole blood, unfractionated, served as the material for total RNA extraction. This clonotype was seen more than once but under ten times. CDR3 size: 16 residues. CDR1 and CDR2 (germline): SGHTA, FQGTGA. Between the trimmed V and J ends, which lost 5 bases and 4 bases, there was a span of 20 bases. MiXCR, applied by TCRdb to the RACE reads, yields one record per CDR3 protein. Of 70,000 to 85,000 distinct CDR3 sequences in the sample, 7% to 9% are singletons; the top ten hold over 1.5%.

The sequence derives from a male donor in good health. Some clones in this sample may be carry-over from other donors' samples. The source material was whole blood. The V call is TRBV7-3, the J call TRBJ1-1; D is perhaps TRBD1 (5 bases). In DNA form, the CDR3 reads TGTGCCAGCAGCCCTGGGGGAAGGGTACGGCGCACTGAAGCTTTCTTT. Protein: CASSPGGRVRRTEAFF.